This T cell receptor (beta chain) is from a study of T cell responses to AZD1222 COVID-19 vaccine (dated by TCRdb to the early 2020s). Background on the whole study: AZD1222 recipients with second doses at about 4 weeks or about 12 weeks were pooled, because spike-specific TCR depth and breadth did not differ between schedules. A total of 233 trial participants underwent TCR sequencing, of whom about 210 received two doses of AZD1222 and 26 received two doses of the MenACWY control vaccine. Trial participants were enrolled by age into 18-55, 56-69 and 70-plus year subgroups, with roughly 160, 29 and 62 TCR-sequenced participants respectively. Study-wide conclusions, independent of this receptor: Conclusions about previously exposed vaccinees were limited because only 6 or 7 AZD1222 recipients were SARS-CoV-2 seropositive at baseline. CD4 TCRs associated with the vaccine covered the entire spike protein, and the dominant responses were in regions 160-218 and 743-854. The 56-69-year group was small, and its depth increase did not reach significance, likely because of low power. Because no samples from the day 14 peak response were available, repertoires could be characterized only after the peak T cell response. Nearly half of unique spike-specific TCRs reportedly recognized epitopes outside regions mutated in the B.1.351 and B.1.1.7 variants. A significant rise in spike-specific TCR breadth and depth was observed after two AZD1222 doses relative to day 0 and relative to MenACWY recipients. Most participants were white British and females outnumbered males, and the authors suggested that clonal diversity may have been underestimated.

Comments on this clone: This receptor's antigen is unknown. Base qualities are not at hand, and no much larger clone is one base apart.

A distance of 21 bases separates the germline ends of V and J, which lose 3 bases and 4 bases respectively. The CDR3 numbers 17 residues from cysteine through phenylalanine. Only the CDR3 DNA is retained, 51 bases long and in frame from the first base. The CDR1 and CDR2 encoded by the germline V gene are SGHAT and FQNNGV. The CDR3 regions of human TCRbeta chains were subjected to immunosequencing. As for how the authors treated the data: Repertoire TCRs were matched against a reference library of SARS-CoV-2-specific TCRs generated with the MIRA antigen-specificity platform. Breadth was defined as the fraction of unique TCRs that were SARS-CoV-2-associated, and depth was defined as the fraction of total T cells that were SARS-CoV-2-associated. Each spike-specific TCR was assigned to its reactive spike region and to a CD4 or CD8 class using the MIRA data. Log10-transformed breadth and depth values were compared by one-way ANOVA with Sidak's multiple comparisons tests. The table comes from immuneACCESS by way of TCRdb, which keeps in-frame sequences with V and J called. Part of the clones is missing from these tables; in studies checked, under half for an unresolved V gene and the rest for unknown reasons. V, J and clone size are those of that table, while D and trimming were read from the DNA. The table for this sample lists under 40,000 clones; 85% to 90% of them were counted only once. Of the sample, about 7% is held by the ten largest clones.

Reading the label with the study, this specimen's time point is: baseline before first vaccination. The vaccinee samples were drawn from two UK trials, COV001 and COV002, one of which was a single-blind randomized controlled phase 2/3 trial testing AZD1222 (ChAdOx1 nCoV-19) in healthy adults. Trial participant PBMC samples were collected at day 0 and day 28 after the second dose for TCRbeta chain sequencing. This sequence originates from an adult in good health. The sequenced sample was peripheral blood, obtained on day 0 of AZD1222 vaccination. Here the chain combines TRBV11-2 and TRBJ1-1; a tentative D call is TRBD1 (6 bases match). The CDR3 protein: CASSFGFRGPRGTEAFF. The bases are TGTGCCAGCAGCTTTGGTTTCAGGGGCCCTAGAGGCACTGAAGCTTTCTTT.